This TCR beta chain was observed in a study of blood T cell repertoires in COVID-19. The study drew participants aged about 18 to 89 years from about two dozen US areas. Categorization into cohorts depended on clinical history that participants reported. Germline CDR1 is LNHDA and CDR2 is SQIVND (reference sequence). Deletions cut 6 bases from V and 11 bases from J, with 13 bases between. The CDR3 totals 11 residues. As originally analysed: Amplification from reference gene primers served as the basis for estimated nucleated cell counts. Data came from immunoSEQ multiplex PCR; TCRdb stores just in-frame clones and leaves some out. V and J calls and clone size are as listed in that table; D and trimming were resolved from the DNA. Of 400,000 to 450,000 clones in the sample, 80% to 90% are singletons; the top ten hold 1% to 1.3%.

The chain has TRBV19 and TRBJ1-1; D gene unclear. The sequence was collected from a man younger than 40 who had recovered from COVID-19. Source material: PBMCs or T cells enriched from blood (not recorded which). This CDR3 reads CASSDRVEAFF. CDR3 coding DNA: TGTGCCAGTAGCGACCGGGTGGAGGCTTTCTTT. The full variable domain, with the rest looked up from reference TRBV19 and TRBJ1-1, is DGGITQSPKYLFRKEGQNVTLSCEQNLNHDAMYWYRQDPGQGLRLIYYSQIVNDFQKGDIAEGYSVSREKKESFPLTVTSAQKNPTAFYLCASSDRVEAFFGQGTRLTVV.